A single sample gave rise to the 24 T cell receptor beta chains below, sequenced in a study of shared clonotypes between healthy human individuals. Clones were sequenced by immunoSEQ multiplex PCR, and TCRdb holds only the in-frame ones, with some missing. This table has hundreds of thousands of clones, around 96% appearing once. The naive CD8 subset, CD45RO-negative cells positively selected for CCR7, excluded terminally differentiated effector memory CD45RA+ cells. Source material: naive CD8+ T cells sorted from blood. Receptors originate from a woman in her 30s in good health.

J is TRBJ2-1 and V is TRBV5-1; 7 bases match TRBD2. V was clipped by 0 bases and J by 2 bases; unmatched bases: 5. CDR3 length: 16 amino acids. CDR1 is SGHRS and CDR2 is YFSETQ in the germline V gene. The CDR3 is CASSLGAGAAYNEQFF. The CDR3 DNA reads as TGCGCCAGCAGCTTGGGGGCGGGAGCGGCCTACAATGAGCAGTTCTTC.

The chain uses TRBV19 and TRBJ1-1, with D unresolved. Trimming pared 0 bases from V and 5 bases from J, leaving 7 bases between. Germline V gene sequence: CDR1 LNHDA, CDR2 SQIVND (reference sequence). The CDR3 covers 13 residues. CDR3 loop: CASSIDGKTEAFF. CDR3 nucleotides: TGTGCCAGTAGTATAGATGGGAAAACTGAAGCTTTCTTT. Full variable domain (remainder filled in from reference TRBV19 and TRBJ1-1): DGGITQSPKYLFRKEGQNVTLSCEQNLNHDAMYWYRQDPGQGLRLIYYSQIVNDFQKGDIAEGYSVSREKKESFPLTVTSAQKNPTAFYLCASSIDGKTEAFFGQGTRLTVV.

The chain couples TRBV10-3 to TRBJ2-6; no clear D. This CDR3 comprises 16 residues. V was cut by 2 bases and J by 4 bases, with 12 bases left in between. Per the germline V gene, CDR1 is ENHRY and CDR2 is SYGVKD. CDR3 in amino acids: CAISEVELSGANVLTF. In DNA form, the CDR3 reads TGTGCCATCAGTGAGGTCGAGCTCTCGGGGGCCAACGTCCTGACTTTC.

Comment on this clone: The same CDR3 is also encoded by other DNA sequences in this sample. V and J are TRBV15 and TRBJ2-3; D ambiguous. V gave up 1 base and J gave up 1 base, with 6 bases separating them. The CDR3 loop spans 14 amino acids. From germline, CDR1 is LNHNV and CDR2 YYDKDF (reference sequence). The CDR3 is CATSRAGGTDTQYF. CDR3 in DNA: TGTGCCACCAGCAGAGCCGGCGGCACAGATACGCAGTATTTT.

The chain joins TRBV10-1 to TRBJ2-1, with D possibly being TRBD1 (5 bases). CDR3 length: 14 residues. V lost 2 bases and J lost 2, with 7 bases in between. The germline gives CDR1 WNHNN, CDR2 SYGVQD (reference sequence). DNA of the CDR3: TGCGCCAGCAGTGAGGGGGCCCCCTACAATGAGCAGTTCTTC. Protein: CASSEGAPYNEQFF.

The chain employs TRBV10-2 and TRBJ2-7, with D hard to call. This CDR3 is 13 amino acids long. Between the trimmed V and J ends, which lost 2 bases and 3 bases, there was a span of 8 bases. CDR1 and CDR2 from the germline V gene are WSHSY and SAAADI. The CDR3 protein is CASSEAGSYEQYF. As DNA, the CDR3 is TGCGCCAGCAGTGAGGCAGGAAGCTACGAGCAGTACTTC.

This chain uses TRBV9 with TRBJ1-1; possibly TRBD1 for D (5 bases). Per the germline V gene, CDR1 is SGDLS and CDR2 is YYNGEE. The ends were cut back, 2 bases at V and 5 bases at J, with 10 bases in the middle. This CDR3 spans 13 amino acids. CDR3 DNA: TGTGCCAGCAGCGTGCCGGGGGGTACTGAAGCTTTCTTT. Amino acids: CASSVPGGTEAFF.

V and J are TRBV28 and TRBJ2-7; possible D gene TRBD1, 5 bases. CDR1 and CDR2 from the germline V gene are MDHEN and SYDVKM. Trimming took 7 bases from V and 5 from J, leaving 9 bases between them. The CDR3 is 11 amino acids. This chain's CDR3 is CASKDIHEQYF. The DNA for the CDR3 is TGTGCCAGCAAGGACATCCACGAGCAGTACTTC. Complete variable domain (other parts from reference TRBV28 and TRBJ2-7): DVKVTQSSRYLVKRTGEKVFLECVQDMDHENMFWYRQDPGLGLRLIYFSYDVKMKEKGDIPEGYSVSREKKERFSLILESASTNQTSMYLCASKDIHEQYFGPGTRLTVT.

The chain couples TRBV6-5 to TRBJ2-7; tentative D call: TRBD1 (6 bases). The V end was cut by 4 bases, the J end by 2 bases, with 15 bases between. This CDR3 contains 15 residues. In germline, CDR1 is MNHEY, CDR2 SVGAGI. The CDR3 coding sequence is TGTGCCAGCAGTTGGTCGGACAGACCGGCCTACGAGCAGTACTTC. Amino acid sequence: CASSWSDRPAYEQYF.

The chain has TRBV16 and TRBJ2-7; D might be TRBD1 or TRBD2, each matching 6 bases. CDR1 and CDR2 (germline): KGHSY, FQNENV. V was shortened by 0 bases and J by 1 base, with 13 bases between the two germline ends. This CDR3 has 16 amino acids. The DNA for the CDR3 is TGTGCCAGCAGCCAATCTCCCGGGGGCGCATCCTACGAGCAGTACTTC. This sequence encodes CASSQSPGGASYEQYF.

The CDR3 loop is CASSLDQGYEQYF. CDR3 nucleotide sequence: TGTGCCAGCAGCCTCGACCAGGGCTACGAGCAGTACTTC. This chain links TRBV7-2 with TRBJ2-7, with D maybe TRBD1 (5 bases). Looked up from germline, CDR1 is SGHTA and CDR2 is FQGNSA. Trimming removed 5 bases at V and 3 bases at J, with 11 bases between. The CDR3 runs to 13 residues.

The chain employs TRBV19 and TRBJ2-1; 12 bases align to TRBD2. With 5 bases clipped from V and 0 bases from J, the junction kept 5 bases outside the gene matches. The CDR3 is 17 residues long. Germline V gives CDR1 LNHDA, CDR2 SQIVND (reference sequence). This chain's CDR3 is CASSWTSGAISYNEQFF. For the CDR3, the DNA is TGTGCCAGTAGTTGGACTAGCGGGGCCATCTCCTACAATGAGCAGTTCTTC.

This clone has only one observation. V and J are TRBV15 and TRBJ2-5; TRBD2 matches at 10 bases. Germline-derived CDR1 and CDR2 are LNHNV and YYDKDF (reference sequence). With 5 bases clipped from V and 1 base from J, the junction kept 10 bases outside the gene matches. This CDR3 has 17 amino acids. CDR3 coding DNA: TGTGCCACCAGCCCGGGGGAACTAGCGGGGCTCCAAGAGACCCAGTACTTC. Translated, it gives CATSPGELAGLQETQYF.

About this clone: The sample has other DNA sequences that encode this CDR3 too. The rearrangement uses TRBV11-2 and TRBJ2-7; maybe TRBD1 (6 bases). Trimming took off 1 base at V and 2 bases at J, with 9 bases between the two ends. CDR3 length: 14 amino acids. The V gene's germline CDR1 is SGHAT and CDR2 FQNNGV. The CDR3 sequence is CASSLGTAAYEQYF. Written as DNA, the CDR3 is TGTGCCAGCAGCTTAGGGACAGCAGCCTACGAGCAGTACTTC.

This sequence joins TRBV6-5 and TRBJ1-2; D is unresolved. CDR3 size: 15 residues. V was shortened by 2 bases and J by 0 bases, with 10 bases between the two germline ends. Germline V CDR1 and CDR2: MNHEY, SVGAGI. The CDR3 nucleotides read TGTGCCAGCAGTTACAACGGGGAGGCTAACTATGGCTACACCTTC. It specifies CASSYNGEANYGYTF.

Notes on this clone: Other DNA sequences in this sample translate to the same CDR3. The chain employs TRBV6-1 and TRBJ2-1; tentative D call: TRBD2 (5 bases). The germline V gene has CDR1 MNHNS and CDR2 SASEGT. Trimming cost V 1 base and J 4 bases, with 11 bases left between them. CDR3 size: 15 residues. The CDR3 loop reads CASSEVRGSYNEQFF. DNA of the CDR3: TGTGCCAGCAGTGAAGTTCGGGGATCTTACAATGAGCAGTTCTTC.

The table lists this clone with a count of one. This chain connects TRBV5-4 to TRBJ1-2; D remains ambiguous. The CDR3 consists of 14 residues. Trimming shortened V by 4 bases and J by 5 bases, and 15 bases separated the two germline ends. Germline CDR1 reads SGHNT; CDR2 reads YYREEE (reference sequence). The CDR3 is CASSIRTGRYGYTF. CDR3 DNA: TGTGCCAGCAGCATCAGGACGGGGAGATATGGCTACACCTTC.

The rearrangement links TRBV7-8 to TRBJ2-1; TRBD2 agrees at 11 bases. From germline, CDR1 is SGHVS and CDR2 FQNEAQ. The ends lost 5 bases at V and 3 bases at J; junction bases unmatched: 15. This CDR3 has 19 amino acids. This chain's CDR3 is CASSPPWGTSGAIYNEQFF. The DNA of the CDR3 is TGTGCCAGCAGCCCACCTTGGGGGACTAGCGGAGCCATCTACAATGAGCAGTTCTTC.

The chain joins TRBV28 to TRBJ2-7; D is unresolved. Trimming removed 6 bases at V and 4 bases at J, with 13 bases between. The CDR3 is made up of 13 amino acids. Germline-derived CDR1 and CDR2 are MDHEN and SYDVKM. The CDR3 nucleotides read TGTGCCAGCAGCCGAGACGGCCGATACGAGCAGTACTTC. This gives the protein CASSRDGRYEQYF.

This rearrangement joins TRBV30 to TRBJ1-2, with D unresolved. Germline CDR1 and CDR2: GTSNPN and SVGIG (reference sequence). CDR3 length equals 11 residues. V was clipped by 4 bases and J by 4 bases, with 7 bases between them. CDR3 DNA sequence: TGTGCCTGGAAACAATCCTATGGCTACACCTTC. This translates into CAWKQSYGYTF.

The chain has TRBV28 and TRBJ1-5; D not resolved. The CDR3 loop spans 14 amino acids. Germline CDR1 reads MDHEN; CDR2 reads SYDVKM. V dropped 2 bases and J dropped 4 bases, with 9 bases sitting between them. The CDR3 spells CASSLRGPNQPQHF. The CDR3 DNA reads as TGTGCCAGCAGTTTACGTGGTCCGAATCAGCCCCAGCATTTT.

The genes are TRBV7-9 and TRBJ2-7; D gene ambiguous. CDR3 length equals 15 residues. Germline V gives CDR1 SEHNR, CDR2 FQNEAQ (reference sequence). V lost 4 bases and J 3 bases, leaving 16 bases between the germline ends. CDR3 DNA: TGTGCCAGCAGCTCCACCCCCCTCGACAACTACGAGCAGTACTTC. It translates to CASSSTPLDNYEQYF.

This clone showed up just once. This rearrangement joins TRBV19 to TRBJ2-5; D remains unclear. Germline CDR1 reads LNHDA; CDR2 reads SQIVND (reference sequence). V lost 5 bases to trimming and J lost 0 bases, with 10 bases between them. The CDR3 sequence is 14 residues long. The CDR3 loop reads CASSPGLDQETQYF. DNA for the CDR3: TGTGCCAGTAGTCCCGGATTGGACCAAGAGACCCAGTACTTC.

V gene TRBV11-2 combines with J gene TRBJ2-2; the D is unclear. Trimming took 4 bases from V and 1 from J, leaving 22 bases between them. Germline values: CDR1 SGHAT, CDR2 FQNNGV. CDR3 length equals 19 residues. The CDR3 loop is CASSWHISRGDLNTGELFF. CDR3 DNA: TGTGCCAGCAGCTGGCACATCAGTCGCGGAGATTTGAACACCGGGGAGCTGTTTTTT.